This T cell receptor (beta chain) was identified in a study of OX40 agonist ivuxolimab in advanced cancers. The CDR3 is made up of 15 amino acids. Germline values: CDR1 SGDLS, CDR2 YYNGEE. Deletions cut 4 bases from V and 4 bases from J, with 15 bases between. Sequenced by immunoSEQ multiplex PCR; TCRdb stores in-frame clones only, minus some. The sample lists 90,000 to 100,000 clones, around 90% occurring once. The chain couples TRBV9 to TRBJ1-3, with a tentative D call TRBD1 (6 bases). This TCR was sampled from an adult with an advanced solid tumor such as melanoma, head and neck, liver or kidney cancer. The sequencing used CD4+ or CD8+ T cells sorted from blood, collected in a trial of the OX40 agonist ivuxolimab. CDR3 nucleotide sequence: TGTGCCAGCAGCCTGAGAGGGGGGACCGGAAACACCATATATTTT. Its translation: CASSLRGGTGNTIYF.